This TCR beta chain was recovered during a study of CD8 T cells in ankylosing spondylitis. Study-level results: Reportedly, disease-linked clones are significantly enriched in ankylosing spondylitis patients' matched synovial fluid. Characteristic, it appeared, of ankylosing spondylitis blood was a TCR beta motif of roughly eight highly homologous variants.

Quantitative 5'-RACE was performed with molecular barcodes, and it yielded the TCR beta libraries. TCRdb recomputed calls from the 5' RACE reads with MiXCR, one row per CDR3 protein. The sample lists about 480,000 distinct CDR3 sequences, roughly 17% occurring once. This CDR3 region has 19 residues. The germline V and J ends were trimmed by 3 bases and 1 base, with 22 bases remaining between them. Germline V lookup: CDR1 LGHNA, CDR2 YNFKEQ. In its sample, this clonotype was seen a few times. Its antigen is unidentified. The source material was blood, either unsorted or a sorted T cell fraction (not recorded which). This rearrangement joins TRBV4-2 to TRBJ2-1, with D possibly matching TRBD2 (7 bases). The source of this sequence is a male donor with ankylosing spondylitis. CDR3 amino acids: CASSHLGSRAGASYNEQFF. The CDR3 DNA sequence: TGTGCCAGCAGCCATCTCGGCTCTAGGGCGGGGGCTTCCTACAATGAGCAGTTCTTC.